These T cell receptor beta chains were read from a single sample in a study of shared clonotypes between healthy human individuals. Using immunoSEQ multiplex PCR, the repertoire was profiled, and TCRdb retains in-frame clones only, with some absent. The sample contains about 680,000 clones, approximately 79% of which appear only once. Material for sequencing was memory CD4+ T cells sorted from blood. Source of these receptors: a woman aged 30 to 39 in good health. Both conserved end residues are part of each CDR3. The order of the fields is V gene, J gene, D gene, CDR3 protein. The D gene is left open where the match is weak.

TRBV27	TRBJ1-1	TRBD1	CASSPLDRVTEAFF
TRBV7-8	TRBJ2-7	TRBD2	CASSLGGVLTSGRAYEQYF
TRBV28	TRBJ2-5	-	CASGIVATETQYF
TRBV10-3	TRBJ2-5	-	CAISLSGQAGETQYF
TRBV5-6	TRBJ2-2	-	CASSLWPANTGELFF
TRBV5-1	TRBJ2-7	TRBD2	CASSFLAGGTGNEQYF
TRBV4-1	TRBJ2-1	TRBD2	CASSQETSSGSRWDEQFF
TRBV7-8	TRBJ1-3	-	CASRPRGRISGNTIYF
TRBV2	TRBJ1-1	-	CASRATFETEFTEAFF
TRBV10-3	TRBJ2-7	-	CASSPRALPSEQYF
TRBV6-5	TRBJ2-7	-	CASQESYEQYF
TRBV25-1	TRBJ1-2	-	CASSESPYGYTF
TRBV25-1	TRBJ1-4	-	CASSEGRQFNEKLFF
TRBV4-1	TRBJ1-3	-	CASSQDGNRFSGNTIYF
TRBV2	TRBJ1-2	-	CASSEDPTYYGYTF
TRBV18	TRBJ2-7	-	CASSPQGLSEQYF
TRBV7-9	TRBJ2-7	TRBD1	CASSSTGYEQYF
TRBV4-1	TRBJ2-4	-	CASSQDNLLKGNIQYF
TRBV6-1	TRBJ1-5	TRBD1	CASSELDRGSYQPQHF
TRBV19	TRBJ2-7	-	CASSIGRGLARHEQYF
TRBV6-1	TRBJ1-5	-	CASSLRDSNQPQHF
TRBV5-1	TRBJ2-2	TRBD2	CASSWGLNTGELFF
TRBV28	TRBJ1-5	-	CASSYIQNLNQPQHF
TRBV25-1	TRBJ2-3	TRBD2	CASFSLAGGGEGTQYF
TRBV28	TRBJ1-5	-	CASSFRGGRRSNQPQHF
TRBV5-5	TRBJ2-3	-	CASRGERTDTQYF
TRBV25-1	TRBJ2-1	-	CASSKIILGEQFF
TRBV5-4	TRBJ1-1	-	CASSRWENTEAFF
TRBV6-1	TRBJ2-4	-	CASGEALAKNIQYF
TRBV4-1	TRBJ2-1	TRBD2	CASRRGTNSYNEQFF
TRBV10-1	TRBJ2-7	-	CASSRGYSYEQYF
TRBV19	TRBJ1-2	-	CASSIDSGTPLGYTF
TRBV5-1	TRBJ1-1	-	CASSLAGQLGTEAFF
TRBV5-1	TRBJ2-1	-	CASSTDSASYNEQFF
TRBV28	TRBJ1-5	-	CASSFRSRVVDSNQPQHF
TRBV6-5	TRBJ1-2	-	CATSGWAYGYTF
TRBV2	TRBJ2-7	TRBD2	CASSDGAGVGTYEQYF
TRBV18	TRBJ2-7	TRBD1	CASSPGQSYEQYF
TRBV6-1	TRBJ2-1	TRBD2	CASGGGLAAYNEQFF
TRBV2	TRBJ1-1	-	CASSGAFSYTEAFF
TRBV25-1	TRBJ1-6	-	CASKMGDSPLHF
TRBV6-6	TRBJ1-5	TRBD1	CASSYSTGALNQPQHF
TRBV11-2	TRBJ2-7	TRBD1	CASSLLSGTGGREQYF
TRBV18	TRBJ1-1	TRBD1	CASSLQGNIAEAFF
TRBV4-2	TRBJ1-4	-	CASSPHQEGPNEKLFF
TRBV6-5	TRBJ1-1	-	CASRMGQNTEAFF
TRBV7-9	TRBJ2-5	-	CASSPPKGPAGQETQYF
TRBV7-2	TRBJ2-5	-	CASSQWDGSETQYF
TRBV20-1	TRBJ1-2	-	CSTGFYGYTF
TRBV5-1	TRBJ2-5	-	CASSVGRPQETQYF
TRBV10-1	TRBJ2-2	-	CASSERTGELFF
TRBV2	TRBJ2-7	-	CASSADSSYEQYF